This record looks at one TCR beta chain sequence and its context. Antigen specificity is unknown. Purity of each sorted population was above 95%. This specimen belongs to a study of beta chain features in type 1 diabetes. The CDR3 consists of 14 residues. Trimming pared 6 bases from V and 5 bases from J, leaving 16 bases between. Germline lookup yields CDR1 ENHRY and CDR2 SYGVKD. Study-wide results and limits: Patients showed naive, central memory and Treg TCRB repertoires that appeared more similar than those of healthy donors. Unsettled here was the matter of whether HLA type influences TCRB rearrangement.

Expressed TCRB transcripts were sequenced after all isolated RNA was converted to cDNA. Clones were read by immunoSEQ multiplex PCR, and TCRdb kept only the in-frame ones, dropping some. The sample includes a few hundred thousand clones, about 14% of them seen just once. What was sequenced was central memory CD4+ T cells from blood. This receptor was identified in a man between 25 and 39 years old in good health. V and J are TRBV10-3 and TRBJ1-2, with D perhaps matching TRBD1 (6 bases). This CDR3 reads CAIRDTGQGYGYTF. For the CDR3, the DNA is TGTGCCATCAGGGACACGGGACAAGGATATGGCTACACCTTC.